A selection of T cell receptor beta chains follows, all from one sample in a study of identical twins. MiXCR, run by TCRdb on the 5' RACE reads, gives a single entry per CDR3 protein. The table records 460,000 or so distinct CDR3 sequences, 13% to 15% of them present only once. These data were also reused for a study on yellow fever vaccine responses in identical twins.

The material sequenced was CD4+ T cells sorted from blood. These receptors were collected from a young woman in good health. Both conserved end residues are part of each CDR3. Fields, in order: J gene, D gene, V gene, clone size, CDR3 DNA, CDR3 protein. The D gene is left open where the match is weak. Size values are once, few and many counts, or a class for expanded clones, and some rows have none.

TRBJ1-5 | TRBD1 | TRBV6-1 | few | TGTGCCAGCAAAATTGAGCTTGGACAGGGAAGCAATCAGCCCCAGCATTTT | CASKIELGQGSNQPQHF
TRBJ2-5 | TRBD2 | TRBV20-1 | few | TGCAGTGCTAGTTCACCAGCGGGGGATCAAGAGACCCAGTACTTC | CSASSPAGDQETQYF
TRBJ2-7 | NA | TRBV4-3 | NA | TGCGCCAGCAGCCAAGATGGTAGCGGCTCCTACGAGCAGTACTTC | CASSQDGSGSYEQYF
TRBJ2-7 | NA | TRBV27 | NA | TGTGCCAGCAGTTCCCCGCCAGCCTACGAGCAGTACTTC | CASSSPPAYEQYF
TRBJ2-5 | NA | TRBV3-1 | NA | TGTGCCAGCAGCCAAGATAGGGGAAGGGAAGCGACCCAGTACTTC | CASSQDRGREATQYF
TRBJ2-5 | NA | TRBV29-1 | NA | TGCAGCGTTACCCCGACAGGGAGGGAGACCCAGTACTTC | CSVTPTGRETQYF
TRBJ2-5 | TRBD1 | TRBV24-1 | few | TGTGCCACCAGTGAGGGACAGGGGGCGCCGGGTAGAGAGACCCAGTACTTC | CATSEGQGAPGRETQYF
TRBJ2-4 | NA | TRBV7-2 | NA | TGTGCCAGCAGCGCGGACTTGGGCGGAAACATTCAGTACTTC | CASSADLGGNIQYF
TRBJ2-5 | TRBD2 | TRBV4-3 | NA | TGCGCCAGCAGCCAAGGGACTAGCGGCCCCGCGTGGGGAGAGACCCAGTACTTC | CASSQGTSGPAWGETQYF
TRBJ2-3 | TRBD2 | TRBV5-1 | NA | TGCGCCAGCAGCTTGGCCGGGCGTCTAGCGGCTAGCACAGATACGCAGTATTTT | CASSLAGRLAASTDTQYF
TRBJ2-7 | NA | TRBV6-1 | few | TGTGCCAGCAGTGGGGGACATTCTAGGATCTACGAGCAGTACTTC | CASSGGHSRIYEQYF
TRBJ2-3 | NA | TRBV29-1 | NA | TGCAGCGTTTCCGCTAGCGGCACAGATACGCAGTATTTT | CSVSASGTDTQYF
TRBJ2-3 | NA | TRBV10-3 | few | TGTGCCATCAGCAGCGGGCAGCCGGATACGCAGTATTTT | CAISSGQPDTQYF
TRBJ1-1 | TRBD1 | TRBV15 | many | TGTGCCACCAGCAGAGATCGGACAGGGGAATCTAGGTCTGAAGCTTTCTTT | CATSRDRTGESRSEAFF
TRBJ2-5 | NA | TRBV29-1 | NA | TGCAGCGTTCGGCAGGGGGGGTACCAAGAGACCCAGTACTTC | CSVRQGGYQETQYF
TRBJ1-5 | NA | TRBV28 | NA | TGTGCCAGCAGTCCCCAGGACAGTTGGCGTCAGCCCCAGCATTTT | CASSPQDSWRQPQHF
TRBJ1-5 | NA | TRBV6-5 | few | TGTGCCAGCAGTTTTACAGCCTCGGGCAATCAGCCCCAGCATTTT | CASSFTASGNQPQHF
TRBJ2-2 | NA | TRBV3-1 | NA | TGTGCCAGCAGCCCGGACCTGAACACCGGGGAGCTGTTTTTT | CASSPDLNTGELFF
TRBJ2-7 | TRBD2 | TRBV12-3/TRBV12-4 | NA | TGTGCCAGCAGTAGATCAAGCGGGGGATTCTACGAGCAGTACTTC | CASSRSSGGFYEQYF
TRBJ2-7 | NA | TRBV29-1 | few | TGCAGCGTTGCGGGGTACGTGTCCTACGAGCAGTACTTC | CSVAGYVSYEQYF
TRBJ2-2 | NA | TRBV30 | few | TGTGCCGGAAGGGGAGGCGGGGAGCTGTTTTTT | CAGRGGGELFF
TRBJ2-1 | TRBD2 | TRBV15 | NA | TGTGCCACCAGCAGAGAATTCGGTCTAGCGGGAGGAAATGAGCAGTTCTTC | CATSREFGLAGGNEQFF
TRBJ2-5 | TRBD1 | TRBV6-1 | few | TGTGCCAGCTACACAGGGGGAAAAGAGACCCAGTACTTC | CASYTGGKETQYF
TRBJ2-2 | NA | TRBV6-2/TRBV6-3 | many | TGTGCCAGCAGCCCCAGGGGCACCGGGGAGCTGTTTTTT | CASSPRGTGELFF
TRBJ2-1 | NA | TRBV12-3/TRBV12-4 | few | TGTGCCAGCAAACAGGCATACAATGAGCAGTTCTTC | CASKQAYNEQFF
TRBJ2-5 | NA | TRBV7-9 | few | TGTGCCAGCACCGAAAGGCAGGGAAGGCCGGAGACCCAGTACTTC | CASTERQGRPETQYF
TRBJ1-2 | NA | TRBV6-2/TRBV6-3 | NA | TGTGCCAGCAGTGGAGACAGCCTCTTGGGCTACACCTTC | CASSGDSLLGYTF
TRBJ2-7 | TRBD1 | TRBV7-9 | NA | TGTGCCAGCAGTATTAGGACAGGGGGCGCGAACGAGCAGTACTTC | CASSIRTGGANEQYF
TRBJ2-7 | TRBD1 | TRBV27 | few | TGTGCCAGCAGTCCCCGGGACAGGGGCCTCGAGCAGTACTTC | CASSPRDRGLEQYF
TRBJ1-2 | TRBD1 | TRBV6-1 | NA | TGTGCCGGCTCCGAAACAGGGGACTATGGCTACACCTTC | CAGSETGDYGYTF
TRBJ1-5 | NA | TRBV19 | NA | TGTGCCAGTAGTATTCTGGGAGGGTCAGCCCCAGCCGACTCGACCTTT | CASSILGGSAPADSTF
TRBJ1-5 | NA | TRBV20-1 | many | TGCAGTGCTAGGGGGCCGGGCAATCAGCCCCAGCATTTT | CSARGPGNQPQHF
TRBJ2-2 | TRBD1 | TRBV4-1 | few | TGCGCCAGCAGAGGGTGGACAGGGCAGAACACCGGGGAGCTGTTTTTT | CASRGWTGQNTGELFF
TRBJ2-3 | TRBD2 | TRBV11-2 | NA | TGTGCCAGCAGCTCCGGGACTAGCCTCACAGATACGCAGTATTTT | CASSSGTSLTDTQYF
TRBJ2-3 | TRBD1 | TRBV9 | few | TGTGCCAGCAGCGTGATGGACAGGGGGGACACAGATACGCAGTATTTT | CASSVMDRGDTDTQYF
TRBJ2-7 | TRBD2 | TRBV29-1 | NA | TGCAGCGTTGGCGGCTTACAGCGGGGGGGACCGACCTACGAGCAGTACTTC | CSVGGLQRGGPTYEQYF
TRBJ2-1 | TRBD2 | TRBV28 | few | TGTGCCAGTGAACGGGGACTAGCGGGAGCAATTCCCTACAATGAGCAGTTCTTC | CASERGLAGAIPYNEQFF
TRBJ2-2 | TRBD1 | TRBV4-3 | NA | TGCGCCAGCAGCCAAGGGGACAGCGGAAACACCGGGGAGCTGTTTTTT | CASSQGDSGNTGELFF
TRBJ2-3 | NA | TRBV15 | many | TGTGCCACCAGCAGAGGTACAGGCACAGATACGCAGTATTTT | CATSRGTGTDTQYF
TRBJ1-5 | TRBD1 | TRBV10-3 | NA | TGTGCCATCAGTGACCCGCAGGGACAGGGGGACGGTCAGCCCCAGCATTTT | CAISDPQGQGDGQPQHF
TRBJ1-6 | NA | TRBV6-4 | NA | TGTGCCAGCAGTGACAGGCAAGGTTCACCCCTCCACTTT | CASSDRQGSPLHF
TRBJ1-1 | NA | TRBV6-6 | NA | TGTGCCAGCAGCGAAAGGGGGAACACTGAAGCTTTCTTT | CASSERGNTEAFF
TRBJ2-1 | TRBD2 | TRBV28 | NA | TGTGCCAGCAGCCCCCCTTTCAGCGGGGGTCACAATGAGCAGTTCTTC | CASSPPFSGGHNEQFF
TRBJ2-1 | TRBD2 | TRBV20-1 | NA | TGCAGTGCAAGTACTCTAGCGGGAGACAATGAGCAGTTCTTC | CSASTLAGDNEQFF
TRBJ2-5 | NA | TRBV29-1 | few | TGCAGCGGGGGGGGACAGACACAAGAGACCCAGTACTTC | CSGGGQTQETQYF
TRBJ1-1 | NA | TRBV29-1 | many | TGCAGCGTCGAACAGGGTGGCACTGAAGCTTTCTTT | CSVEQGGTEAFF
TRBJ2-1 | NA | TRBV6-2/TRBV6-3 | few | TGTGCCAGCAGCCAGGTGGCTAGCTTTCTCAATGAGCAGTTCTTC | CASSQVASFLNEQFF
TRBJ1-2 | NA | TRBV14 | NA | TGTGCCAGCAGCCAAGATCGGGCAGGCGGCTACACCTTC | CASSQDRAGGYTF
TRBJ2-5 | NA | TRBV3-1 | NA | TGTGCCAGCAGCCAGCTTGGGTGGGGCGAGACCCAGTACTTC | CASSQLGWGETQYF
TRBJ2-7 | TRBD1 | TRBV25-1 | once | TGTGCCAGCAGTGAGGTATTCTGGGGACAGGGAGAAAACGAGCAGTACTTC | CASSEVFWGQGENEQYF
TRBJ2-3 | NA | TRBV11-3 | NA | TGTGCCAGCAGCTTAGATCAGGGGACGCAGTATTTT | CASSLDQGTQYF